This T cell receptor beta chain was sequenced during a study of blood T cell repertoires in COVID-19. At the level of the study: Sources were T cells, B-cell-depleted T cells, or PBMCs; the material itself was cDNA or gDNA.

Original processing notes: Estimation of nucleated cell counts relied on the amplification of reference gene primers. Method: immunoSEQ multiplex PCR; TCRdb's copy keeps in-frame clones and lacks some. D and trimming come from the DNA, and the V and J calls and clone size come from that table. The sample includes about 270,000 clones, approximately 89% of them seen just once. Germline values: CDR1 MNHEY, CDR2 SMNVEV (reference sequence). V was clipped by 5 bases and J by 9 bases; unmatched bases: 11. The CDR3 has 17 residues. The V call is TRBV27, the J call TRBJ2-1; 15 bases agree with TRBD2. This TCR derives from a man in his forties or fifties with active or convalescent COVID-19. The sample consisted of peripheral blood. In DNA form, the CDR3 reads TGTGCCAGCAGTATGCTCCGTCCGGGACTAGCGGGAGGTGAGCAGTTCTTC. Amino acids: CASSMLRPGLAGGEQFF.